The 15 T cell receptor beta chains presented below share a single source sample, sequenced in a study of blood T cell repertoires in COVID-19. Sequenced by immunoSEQ multiplex PCR; TCRdb stores in-frame clones only, minus some. The table lists approximately 160,000 clones, roughly 73% of them singletons. Sequencing used peripheral blood. These receptors originate from a man between 65 and 80 years old with acute or convalescent COVID-19.

The gene calls are TRBV19 and TRBJ1-1; 9 bases are a match to TRBD1. V trimming: 4 bases; J trimming: 4 bases; junction bases outside the gene matches: 4. Germline V gene lookup returns CDR1 LNHDA and CDR2 SQIVND (reference sequence). The CDR3 is 14 residues long. The CDR3, as DNA: TGTGCCAGTAGTACTATGACAGGGGGCACTGAAGCTTTCTTT. Encoded protein: CASSTMTGGTEAFF.

This rearrangement joins TRBV5-1 to TRBJ1-2, with D unclear. The CDR3 has 13 residues. Germline-derived CDR1 and CDR2 are SGHRS and YFSETQ. The V end was cut by 0 bases, the J end by 6 bases, with 9 bases between. CDR3 region: CASSLEGVDGYTF. For the CDR3, the DNA is TGCGCCAGCAGCTTGGAGGGAGTGGATGGCTACACCTTC.

The chain couples TRBV28 to TRBJ1-4; TRBD1 agrees at 7 bases. Germline assignment: CDR1 MDHEN and CDR2 SYDVKM. This CDR3 has 18 amino acids. With 4 bases clipped from V and 0 bases from J, the junction kept 11 bases outside the gene matches. This chain's CDR3 is CASSSLSLGTATNEKLFF. The CDR3, as DNA: TGTGCCAGCAGTTCGCTATCCCTTGGGACAGCAACTAATGAAAAACTGTTTTTT.

The chain joins TRBV19 to TRBJ1-5; 9 nucleotides match TRBD1. The CDR3 is made up of 14 amino acids. Germline-derived CDR1 and CDR2 are LNHDA and SQIVND (reference sequence). With V trimmed by 4 bases and J by 10 bases, 8 bases remained unmatched. The CDR3 here is CASSTGQGIRPQHF. CDR3 bases: TGTGCCAGTAGTACGGGACAGGGTATACGCCCCCAGCATTTT. Based on the CDR3 plus reference TRBV19 and TRBJ1-5, the full variable domain is DGGITQSPKYLFRKEGQNVTLSCEQNLNHDAMYWYRQDPGQGLRLIYYSQIVNDFQKGDIAEGYSVSREKKESFPLTVTSAQKNPTAFYLCASSTGQGIRPQHFGDGTRLSIL.

This rearrangement joins TRBV6-4 to TRBJ1-4; D possibly corresponds to TRBD1 (6 bases). The germline V gene encodes CDR1 MRHNA and CDR2 SNTAGT. The ends were cut back, 10 bases at V and 0 bases at J, with 15 bases in the middle. This CDR3 spans 15 amino acids. CDR3 coding DNA: TGTGCCACCCCAACAGGGATTGCAACTAATGAAAAACTGTTTTTT. This encodes CATPTGIATNEKLFF.

V gene TRBV12-3 or TRBV12-4 combines with J gene TRBJ1-6; TRBD1 matches 8 bases. V shed 8 bases and J 9 bases; nucleotides not matched to a gene: 6. The CDR3 has 13 residues. CDR3 sequence (DNA): TGTGCCAGCTCTTCAGGGGGCAGTTCACCCCTCCACTTT. Translated, it gives CASSSGGSSPLHF.

This clone has a handful of counts. This chain uses TRBV19 with TRBJ2-3; the D gene is possibly TRBD2 (5 bases). The germline V gene has CDR1 LNHDA and CDR2 SQIVND (reference sequence). Trimming left V 8 bases short and J 0 bases short, with 12 bases between. CDR3 length: 14 residues. CDR3 residues: CASRESGSTDTQYF. The CDR3 nucleotides read TGTGCCAGTCGCGAGTCGGGGAGCACAGATACGCAGTATTTT.

Only one count was recorded for this clone. The chain carries TRBV9 and TRBJ1-2; D gene uncertain. The CDR3 is made up of 17 amino acids. Trimming took 0 bases from V and 0 from J, leaving 15 bases between them. Germline CDR1 and CDR2: SGDLS and YYNGEE. CDR3 nucleotides: TGTGCCAGCAGCGTAGCCCAGTTTCCCAGTACTAACTATGGCTACACCTTC. Its protein is CASSVAQFPSTNYGYTF. Using reference TRBV9 and TRBJ1-2 for the parts outside the CDR3, the full variable domain is DSGVTQTPKHLITATGQRVTLRCSPRSGDLSVYWYQQSLDQGLQFLIQYYNGEERAKGNILERFSAQQFPDLHSELNLSSLELGDSALYFCASSVAQFPSTNYGYTFGSGTRLTVV.

This clone is medium-sized in the sample. The chain employs TRBV28 and TRBJ2-1; TRBD2 matches at 11 bases. CDR3 length: 18 residues. Trimming took 1 base from V and 5 from J; bases not matched to a gene: 10. Per the germline V gene, CDR1 is MDHEN and CDR2 is SYDVKM. CDR3 amino acids: CASSLSRLAGRVDNEQFF. CDR3 in DNA: TGTGCCAGCAGTTTATCCAGACTAGCGGGACGGGTAGACAATGAGCAGTTCTTC.

CDR3 loop: CASSFFISSSASSYEQYF. The DNA of the CDR3 is TGTGCCAGCAGTTTCTTTATTTCTTCTAGCGCCAGCTCCTACGAGCAGTACTTC. The chain links TRBV27 to TRBJ2-7, with D perhaps matching TRBD2 (6 bases). CDR1 is MNHEY and CDR2 is SMNVEV in the germline V gene (reference sequence). The ends were cut back, 3 bases at V and 0 bases at J, with 21 bases in the middle. There are 18 residues in the CDR3.

The chain employs TRBV11-3 and TRBJ2-2; no clear D. The germline CDR1 and CDR2 sequences are SGHNT and YENEEA. With 1 base removed from V and 9 bases from J, the gap between germline ends came to 6 bases. The CDR3 runs 12 residues. In DNA form, the CDR3 reads TGTGCCAGCAGCTTAGGTGGCAGGGAGCTGTTTTTT. Protein sequence: CASSLGGRELFF.

This clone was seen a few times. The CDR3 reads CASSSTYRDRVTGELFF. CDR3 DNA sequence: TGTGCCAGCTCATCGACTTACCGGGACAGGGTGACCGGGGAGCTGTTTTTT. The V call is TRBV18, the J call TRBJ2-2; TRBD1 matches 9 bases. Germline lookup yields CDR1 KGHSH and CDR2 LQKENI. The CDR3 sequence is 17 residues long. V dropped 5 bases and J dropped 5; count of bases not matched to a gene: 12. Combining the CDR3 with reference TRBV18 and TRBJ2-2 gives the whole variable domain NAGVMQNPRHLVRRRGQEARLRCSPMKGHSHVYWYRQLPEEGLKFMVYLQKENIIDESGMPKERFSAEFPKEGPSILRIQQVVRGDSAAYFCASSSTYRDRVTGELFFGEGSRLTVL.

The chain employs TRBV7-3 and TRBJ2-5, with D perhaps TRBD1 (6 bases). Trimming took off 0 bases at V and 4 bases at J, with 9 bases between the two ends. Germline V lookup: CDR1 SGHTA, CDR2 FQGTGA. This CDR3 is built from 14 residues. The CDR3 spells CASSLTGQRETQYF. The CDR3 DNA sequence: TGTGCCAGCAGCTTAACGGGACAACGAGAGACCCAGTACTTC.

The rearrangement uses TRBV4-2 and TRBJ1-2; D uncertain. The CDR3 extends over 15 amino acids. Germline CDR1 LGHNA, CDR2 YNFKEQ. Trimming stripped 0 bases from V and 7 bases from J, with 15 bases between. The CDR3 DNA is TGTGCCAGCAGCCAAGAGGCTTTCAATCCCTCTGGCTACACCTTC. Encoded protein: CASSQEAFNPSGYTF.

The chain recombines TRBV10-2 with TRBJ1-1; TRBD1 aligns across 7 bases. The CDR3 spans 14 residues. CDR1 is WSHSY and CDR2 is SAAADI in the germline V gene. V dropped 10 bases and J dropped 1; count of bases not matched to a gene: 9. Here the CDR3 reads CATKNRGQNTEAFF. CDR3 DNA: TGCGCCACTAAAAACAGGGGCCAGAACACTGAAGCTTTCTTT.